These 21 T cell receptor beta chains originate from one sample sequenced in a study of T cells in Graves' hyperthyroidism and ophthalmopathy. TCR beta CDR3 regions were amplified from RNA transcripts. TCR CDR3 regions were first amplified by RT-PCR with HTBI primers. TCRdb used MiXCR to reprocess the multiplex PCR reads, holding one entry per CDR3 protein. The table includes about 610,000 distinct CDR3 sequences, roughly 50% detected once. Sequenced: peripheral blood or thyroid tissue (not recorded which). The source is a woman aged 18-29 years with Graves' hyperthyroidism.

The V call is TRBV2, the J call TRBJ2-7; no definite D call. There are 11 residues in the CDR3. Germline V gives CDR1 SNHLY, CDR2 FYNNEI. Trimming left V 7 bases short and J 10 bases short, with 14 bases between. CDR3 region: CASTPPEPQYF. As DNA, the CDR3 is TGTGCCAGCACCCCACCCGAGCCCCAGTACTTC.

This clonotype was counted many times. J is TRBJ2-7 and V is TRBV7-7; D may be TRBD2 (5 bases). Germline V CDR1 and CDR2: SSHAT, FNYEAQ (reference sequence). The germline V and J ends were trimmed by 1 base and 0 bases, with 13 bases remaining between them. The CDR3 totals 16 residues. DNA for the CDR3: TGTGCCAGCAGCTTAGAGGGAGTCTGGGGCTCCTACGAGCAGTACTTC. Translating gives CASSLEGVWGSYEQYF.

This clonotype appeared many times. The chain is built from TRBV6-5 and TRBJ2-7, with a tentative D call TRBD1 (5 bases). The V gene lost 6 bases and the J gene lost 7 bases, with 22 bases spanning the gap. The germline V gene has CDR1 MNHEY and CDR2 SVGAGI. This CDR3 is 15 amino acids long. The DNA of the CDR3 is TGTGCCAGCAGCCCAGACGGGCCCCCCGCAGGGGAGCAGTACTTC. As protein: CASSPDGPPAGEQYF.

The count of this clonotype is one. This sequence joins TRBV29-1 and TRBJ2-2; D remains unclear. The CDR3 is 14 residues long. Germline V gene lookup returns CDR1 SQVTM and CDR2 ANQGSEA. Trimming removed 7 bases at V and 0 bases at J, with 12 bases between. The CDR3 DNA sequence: TGCAGCGGCAGGACGGACCCGAACACCGGGGAGCTGTTTTTT. Protein: CSGRTDPNTGELFF.

This clonotype appeared a few times. V is TRBV12-3 or TRBV12-4 and J is TRBJ1-2, with a tentative D call TRBD1 (5 bases). Trimming took off 5 bases at V and 7 bases at J, with 17 bases between the two ends. This CDR3 has 14 residues. The CDR3 coding sequence is TGTGCCAGCAGTCCCTCGGGAGGGGTGGTTGGCTACACCTTC. It is translated as CASSPSGGVVGYTF.

This clonotype turned up a few times. The chain carries TRBV7-6 and TRBJ2-7; tentative D call: TRBD1 (6 bases). V lost 5 bases, J lost 0 bases, and 11 bases lay in between. CDR1 and CDR2 from the germline V gene are SGHVS and FNYEAQ. This CDR3 has 14 amino acids. CDR3 sequence reads: CASSDTGSSYEQYF. In DNA, the CDR3 is TGTGCCAGCAGCGACACAGGGTCCTCCTACGAGCAGTACTTC.

V is TRBV5-1 and J is TRBJ2-2; 10 bases fit TRBD2. The trim removed 0 bases at V and 6 bases at J, leaving 11 bases unmatched. The CDR3 has 18 amino acids. Germline V CDR1 and CDR2: SGHRS, YFSETQ. The CDR3 is CASSLESQASGRSGELFF. The DNA of the CDR3 is TGCGCCAGCAGCTTGGAGTCACAGGCTAGCGGGAGATCCGGGGAGCTGTTTTTT.

This clonotype has ten or more counts. The V and J genes are TRBV20-1 and TRBJ1-1; the match to TRBD1 covers 7 bases. With V trimmed by 6 bases and J by 6 bases, 22 bases remained unmatched. The CDR3 length is 17 residues. Germline V gives CDR1 DFQATT, CDR2 SNEGSKA (reference sequence). This chain's CDR3 is CSAVDRVRGLTSSEAFF. The CDR3 nucleotides are TGCAGTGCAGTAGACAGGGTCAGAGGCCTTACGAGTTCTGAAGCTTTCTTT.

V usage is TRBV7-9 and J usage is TRBJ1-2; TRBD1 is a possible D gene (5 bases). Germline CDR1 reads SEHNR; CDR2 reads FQNEAQ (reference sequence). V shed 2 bases and J shed 8 bases, with 15 bases lying between them. CDR3 size: 14 residues. In nucleotides, the CDR3 is TGTGCCAGCAGCTTATCCGAGGGGCCACGGGGCTACACCTTC. Its translation: CASSLSEGPRGYTF.

This chain links TRBV5-5 with TRBJ1-6, with 7 bases that match TRBD1. V dropped 10 bases and J dropped 6; count of bases not matched to a gene: 10. CDR1 is SGHKS and CDR2 is YYEKEE in the germline V gene (reference sequence). The CDR3 spans 14 residues. CDR3: CACNPGQFNSPLHF. The CDR3 coding sequence is TGTGCCTGCAATCCGGGACAGTTTAATTCACCCCTCCACTTT.

This clonotype was detected many times. V and J are TRBV13 and TRBJ1-1; D is undetermined. V lost 1 base to trimming and J lost 2 bases, with 11 bases between them. CDR3 length: 15 residues. Germline CDR1 reads PRHDT; CDR2 reads FYEKMQ (reference sequence). Here the CDR3 DNA reads TGTGCCAGCAGCTTAGAGTTGGGCAGCAACACTGAAGCTTTCTTT. Encoded protein: CASSLELGSNTEAFF. The full variable domain, its missing parts supplied by reference TRBV13 and TRBJ1-1, is AAGVIQSPRHLIKEKRETATLKCYPIPRHDTVYWYQQGPGQDPQFLISFYEKMQSDKGSIPDRFSAQQFSDYHSELNMSSLELGDSALYFCASSLELGSNTEAFFGQGTRLTVV.

V gene TRBV18 combines with J gene TRBJ1-4; unclear D gene. V dropped 0 bases and J dropped 7 bases, with 9 bases sitting between them. CDR3 length: 14 residues. Germline CDR1 KGHSH, CDR2 LQKENI. The CDR3 here is CASSPPPRGEKLFF. As DNA, the CDR3 is TGTGCCAGCTCACCACCCCCGCGGGGTGAAAAACTGTTTTTT.

The chain's CDR3 is CATSRLGQGEETQHF. The CDR3 region has the DNA TGTGCCACCAGCAGGCTAGGACAGGGGGAAGAGACCCAGCATTTT. The chain is built from TRBV15 and TRBJ1-5, with 10 bases matching TRBD1. The CDR3 is 15 amino acids. Germline V gene lookup returns CDR1 LNHNV and CDR2 YYDKDF (reference sequence). Germline trimming cut 3 bases from V and 11 bases from J; bases unmatched to any gene: 10. Full variable domain (rest looked up from reference TRBV15 and TRBJ1-5): DAMVIQNPRYQVTQFGKPVTLSCSQTLNHNVMYWYQQKSSQAPKLLFHYYDKDFNNEADTPDNFQSRRPNTSFCFLDIRSPGLGDTAMYLCATSRLGQGEETQHFGDGTRLSIL.

This clonotype was recorded many times. V is TRBV29-1 and J is TRBJ1-2, with a tentative D call TRBD1 (5 bases). V was clipped by 4 bases and J by 0 bases, with 15 bases between them. The germline CDR1 and CDR2 sequences are SQVTM and ANQGSEA. The CDR3 sequence is 15 residues long. In nucleotides, the CDR3 is TGCAGCGTTGGCCCTCTCAGGGTTCCTAACTATGGCTACACCTTC. Its protein product is CSVGPLRVPNYGYTF.

V is TRBV10-3 and J is TRBJ1-3, with D uncertain. Germline V gene lookup returns CDR1 ENHRY and CDR2 SYGVKD. The CDR3 covers 14 residues. Trimming took 5 bases from V and 2 from J, leaving 10 bases between them. CDR3 region: CAISPWAAGNTIYF. The CDR3, as DNA: TGTGCCATCAGTCCCTGGGCGGCTGGAAACACCATATATTTT.

Concerning this clonotype itself: It is likely a read error, because the conserved phenylalanine at the end of the CDR3 is missing. The DNA is omitted, as the CDR3 cannot be located on it reliably, and the CDR3 follows TCRdb's listing. The chain is built from TRBV9 and TRBJ1-6. The germline V gene has CDR1 SGDLS and CDR2 YYNGEE. Including both end residues, the CDR3 is 9 amino acids long. This CDR3 is CASSVAPKA.

The CDR3 DNA follows: TGTGCCAGCAGCTTAGAAGGGCCAGGGTTGAATGAAAAACTGTTTTTT. Translation: CASSLEGPGLNEKLFF. V gene TRBV7-3 combines with J gene TRBJ1-4; the D gene is possibly TRBD1 (5 bases). Germline V gives CDR1 SGHTA, CDR2 FQGTGA. This CDR3 contains 16 residues. V was pared by 2 bases and J by 5 bases, with 15 bases between.

The V and J genes are TRBV7-6 and TRBJ2-7; D remains unclear. Germline V gene sequence: CDR1 SGHVS, CDR2 FNYEAQ. The CDR3 is 13 amino acids. V was clipped by 6 bases and J by 3 bases, with 12 bases between them. CDR3 region: CASSSLADYEQYF. The CDR3 DNA reads TGTGCCAGCAGTTCCCTGGCAGACTACGAGCAGTACTTC.

This clonotype has a single count. The rearrangement joins TRBV24-1 to TRBJ2-7; D is possibly TRBD1 or TRBD2 (5 bases each). Germline V CDR1 and CDR2: KGHDR, SFDVKD. With 3 bases removed from V and 7 bases from J, the gap between germline ends came to 18 bases. The CDR3 totals 15 residues. The CDR3 DNA reads TGTGCCACCAGTGATGCCGGGACCCCTTCCAATGAGCAGTACTTC. It codes for CATSDAGTPSNEQYF.

In this sample, this clonotype turned up many times. This rearrangement joins TRBV6-5 to TRBJ1-2, with a tentative D call TRBD1 (5 bases). CDR1 MNHEY and CDR2 SVGAGI come from the germline V gene. The CDR3 loop spans 13 amino acids. Between the trimmed V and J ends, which lost 8 bases and 8 bases, there was a span of 18 bases. DNA of the CDR3: TGTGCCAGCTTTCGGGACCGCAAGTCGGGCTACACCTTC. Translation gives CASFRDRKSGYTF.

Ten or more counts support this clonotype. The chain recombines TRBV6-2 or TRBV6-3 with TRBJ2-5; 10 nucleotides match TRBD1. This CDR3 region has 14 residues. V gave up 10 bases and J gave up 3 bases; unmatched junction bases: 8. The germline V gene encodes CDR1 MNHEY and CDR2 SVGEGT. The CDR3 DNA sequence: TGTGCCACTTGCTTCGGGACAGGGGAAGAGACCCAGTACTTC. Amino acids: CATCFGTGEETQYF.